These T cell receptor beta chains were read from a single sample in a study of blood T cell repertoires in COVID-19. Clones were sequenced by immunoSEQ multiplex PCR, and TCRdb holds only the in-frame ones, with some missing. Among fewer than 350,000 clones listed, approximately 86% were seen once. Sequencing input: peripheral blood. The receptors come from a woman aged 25 to 39 who had recovered from COVID-19. CDR3s include the opening cysteine and the closing phenylalanine or tryptophan. Each record gives: J gene, V gene, clone size, D gene, CDR3 DNA, CDR3 protein. D genes are given only for firm matches. Expanded clones get a size class; other rows say once, few or many, or leave the size out.

j_gene: TRBJ2-1; v_gene: TRBV27; abundance: -; d_gene: -; CDR3nt: TGTGCCAGCAGTTTATCTGGACATCTTTCCGACGATGAGCAGTTCTTC; CDR3aa: CASSLSGHLSDDEQFF
j_gene: TRBJ2-1; v_gene: TRBV6-4; abundance: -; d_gene: TRBD1; CDR3nt: TGTGCCAGCAGTGCCAGACAGGGGCTCACCTACAATGAGCAGTTCTTC; CDR3aa: CASSARQGLTYNEQFF
j_gene: TRBJ1-6; v_gene: TRBV4-1; abundance: -; d_gene: -; CDR3nt: TGCGCCAGCAGCCCCTTGGGGGGGGAATCACCCCTCCACTTT; CDR3aa: CASSPLGGESPLHF
j_gene: TRBJ1-3; v_gene: TRBV27; abundance: -; d_gene: -; CDR3nt: TGTGCCAGCAGTTCCGGCCCGGCGGGAGGAAACACCATATATTTT; CDR3aa: CASSSGPAGGNTIYF
j_gene: TRBJ2-1; v_gene: TRBV19; abundance: -; d_gene: TRBD2; CDR3nt: TGTGCCAGTACCCCACTTTGGGTAGCGGGAATGCATGAGCAGTTCTTC; CDR3aa: CASTPLWVAGMHEQFF
j_gene: TRBJ1-6; v_gene: TRBV27; abundance: -; d_gene: -; CDR3nt: TGTGCCAGCAGTTTATCCCTATCCCCCTATAATTCACCCCTCCACTTT; CDR3aa: CASSLSLSPYNSPLHF
j_gene: TRBJ2-3; v_gene: TRBV5-6; abundance: -; d_gene: -; CDR3nt: TGTGCCAGCAGCTTGGTTACGGTAGGCACAGATACGCAGTATTTT; CDR3aa: CASSLVTVGTDTQYF
j_gene: TRBJ1-1; v_gene: TRBV5-6; abundance: -; d_gene: TRBD1; CDR3nt: TGTGCCAGCAGCGCTGCCGGGACAGGGGGCCGTACTGAAGCTTTCTTT; CDR3aa: CASSAAGTGGRTEAFF
j_gene: TRBJ2-2; v_gene: TRBV2; abundance: once; d_gene: -; CDR3nt: TGTGCCAGCCAAGGACAGCTTAACACCGGGGAGCTGTTTTTT; CDR3aa: CASQGQLNTGELFF
j_gene: TRBJ2-2; v_gene: TRBV7-2; abundance: -; d_gene: TRBD1; CDR3nt: TGTGCCAGCAGCCCCAACAGGGGGCGGACCGGGGAGCTGTTTTTT; CDR3aa: CASSPNRGRTGELFF
j_gene: TRBJ2-7; v_gene: TRBV5-4; abundance: -; d_gene: TRBD2; CDR3nt: TGTGCCAGCAGCTTGGGATCACGCGGGAGTGTCACCTACGAGCAGTACTTC; CDR3aa: CASSLGSRGSVTYEQYF
j_gene: TRBJ2-6; v_gene: TRBV5-4; abundance: -; d_gene: TRBD2; CDR3nt: TGTGCCAGCAGCCCCGGGACTAGCGGCTCTGGGGCCAACGTCCTGACTTTC; CDR3aa: CASSPGTSGSGANVLTF
j_gene: TRBJ2-7; v_gene: TRBV5-1; abundance: -; d_gene: TRBD2; CDR3nt: TGCGCCAGCAGCTTGGGGGGAGGGTACGAGCAGTACTTC; CDR3aa: CASSLGGGYEQYF
j_gene: TRBJ2-7; v_gene: TRBV3-1/TRBV3-2; abundance: -; d_gene: TRBD2; CDR3nt: TGTGCCAGCAGCTCGCGGACCAGCGGGATAAAAGAGCAGTACTTC; CDR3aa: CASSSRTSGIKEQYF
j_gene: TRBJ2-1; v_gene: TRBV12-3/TRBV12-4; abundance: -; d_gene: -; CDR3nt: TGTGCCAGCAGCTGGAGCTATGAGCAGTTCTTC; CDR3aa: CASSWSYEQFF
j_gene: TRBJ2-2; v_gene: TRBV3-1/TRBV3-2; abundance: -; d_gene: -; CDR3nt: TGTGCCAGCAGCCAAGATTATCGGGCCGGGGAGCTGTTTTTT; CDR3aa: CASSQDYRAGELFF
j_gene: TRBJ2-3; v_gene: TRBV30; abundance: once; d_gene: TRBD2; CDR3nt: TGTGCCTGGAGTGTTCAGCAGGGAGGGACAGATACGCAGTATTTT; CDR3aa: CAWSVQQGGTDTQYF
j_gene: TRBJ1-5; v_gene: TRBV5-1; abundance: -; d_gene: TRBD1; CDR3nt: TGCGCCAGCAGCTCGGGGGACAGCCTTAATCAGCCCCAGCATTTT; CDR3aa: CASSSGDSLNQPQHF
j_gene: TRBJ1-1; v_gene: TRBV5-4; abundance: -; d_gene: -; CDR3nt: TGTGCCAGCAGCTTTGCCCCTGCGGATGAAGCTTTCTTT; CDR3aa: CASSFAPADEAFF
j_gene: TRBJ2-6; v_gene: TRBV19; abundance: once; d_gene: TRBD1; CDR3nt: TGTGCCAGTAGTGGGACAGGTTTAGGGGCCAACGTCCTGACTTTC; CDR3aa: CASSGTGLGANVLTF
j_gene: TRBJ1-2; v_gene: TRBV3-1/TRBV3-2; abundance: -; d_gene: TRBD1; CDR3nt: TGTGCCAGCAGCCAGGGTGGGACAGGGCTTAACTATGGCTACACCTTC; CDR3aa: CASSQGGTGLNYGYTF
j_gene: TRBJ1-5; v_gene: TRBV5-6; abundance: -; d_gene: -; CDR3nt: TGTGCCAGCAGCTTGGGGGCAGGTTATAGCAATCAGCCCCAGCATTTT; CDR3aa: CASSLGAGYSNQPQHF
j_gene: TRBJ2-6; v_gene: TRBV9; abundance: few; d_gene: -; CDR3nt: TGTGCCAGCAGCCTTACTGCCGGGGCCAACGTCCTGACTTTC; CDR3aa: CASSLTAGANVLTF
j_gene: TRBJ1-2; v_gene: TRBV12-3/TRBV12-4; abundance: -; d_gene: -; CDR3nt: TGTGCCAGCAGTCCACCCTGGCGGGTCGGCTACACCTTC; CDR3aa: CASSPPWRVGYTF
j_gene: TRBJ1-1; v_gene: TRBV5-6; abundance: -; d_gene: -; CDR3nt: TGTGCCAGCAGCTTCTGGCGGCTGAACACTGAAGCTTTCTTT; CDR3aa: CASSFWRLNTEAFF
j_gene: TRBJ2-5; v_gene: TRBV7-6; abundance: -; d_gene: TRBD1; CDR3nt: TGTGCCAGCAGCCGTGGGACAGGGGAAATGGAGACCCAGTACTTC; CDR3aa: CASSRGTGEMETQYF
j_gene: TRBJ2-4; v_gene: TRBV7-2; abundance: -; d_gene: TRBD1; CDR3nt: TGTGCCAGCAGCTTAGGGACAGGGGGCCTCGGGTTGTACTTC; CDR3aa: CASSLGTGGLGLYF
j_gene: TRBJ2-7; v_gene: TRBV27; abundance: once; d_gene: -; CDR3nt: TGTGCCAGCAGTTTATTAGGCAGGGAAAAATTCTACGAGCAGTACTTC; CDR3aa: CASSLLGREKFYEQYF
j_gene: TRBJ2-3; v_gene: TRBV4-2; abundance: -; d_gene: TRBD2; CDR3nt: TGTGCCAGCAGCCAAGACTTCAGACTAGCGGGAGATACGCAGTATTTT; CDR3aa: CASSQDFRLAGDTQYF
j_gene: TRBJ2-5; v_gene: TRBV14; abundance: -; d_gene: TRBD2; CDR3nt: TGTGCCAGCAGCCAAGGACTAGCGGTCCAAGAGACCCAGTACTTC; CDR3aa: CASSQGLAVQETQYF
j_gene: TRBJ1-2; v_gene: TRBV6-1; abundance: -; d_gene: TRBD1; CDR3nt: TGTGCCAGCAGTGAAGCAACAGGGGTCTATGGCTACACCTTC; CDR3aa: CASSEATGVYGYTF
j_gene: TRBJ1-1; v_gene: TRBV2; abundance: -; d_gene: -; CDR3nt: TGTGCCAGCAGCCAGCCGGGGGATGGCCGTAGCGACGCTGAAGCTTTCTTT; CDR3aa: CASSQPGDGRSDAEAFF
j_gene: TRBJ2-3; v_gene: TRBV7-2; abundance: -; d_gene: TRBD2; CDR3nt: TGTGCCAGCAGCTCTATTAGCGGGGGGATGGGTGGTACGCAGTATTTT; CDR3aa: CASSSISGGMGGTQYF
j_gene: TRBJ1-5; v_gene: TRBV3-1/TRBV3-2; abundance: few; d_gene: -; CDR3nt: TGTGCCAGCAGCCATAAGCTCGGGCCCCAGCATTTT; CDR3aa: CASSHKLGPQHF
j_gene: TRBJ2-1; v_gene: TRBV13; abundance: -; d_gene: TRBD2; CDR3nt: TGTGCCAGCAGCTTCGCGCGGGAGTCGGTCCCTAATGAGCAGTTCTTC; CDR3aa: CASSFARESVPNEQFF
j_gene: TRBJ2-3; v_gene: TRBV19; abundance: -; d_gene: -; CDR3nt: TGTGCCAGTAGTATACGAACAGAGCACACAGATACGCAGTATTTT; CDR3aa: CASSIRTEHTDTQYF
j_gene: TRBJ1-2; v_gene: TRBV28; abundance: -; d_gene: -; CDR3nt: TGTGCCAGCAGTGAAAACTGGGAGAACTATGGCTACACCTTC; CDR3aa: CASSENWENYGYTF
j_gene: TRBJ1-2; v_gene: TRBV19; abundance: few; d_gene: -; CDR3nt: TGTGCCAGTAGTAATGACAGCCCCGGCCCGCGTGGCTACACCTTC; CDR3aa: CASSNDSPGPRGYTF
j_gene: TRBJ1-3; v_gene: TRBV28; abundance: -; d_gene: TRBD1; CDR3nt: TGTGCCAGCAGCAGGACAGGCTCTGGAAACACCATATATTTT; CDR3aa: CASSRTGSGNTIYF
j_gene: TRBJ2-7; v_gene: TRBV2; abundance: -; d_gene: TRBD2; CDR3nt: TGTGCCAGCAGTCCCACCCCGGGACTAGCGGGGTCATCCTACGAGCAGTACTTC; CDR3aa: CASSPTPGLAGSSYEQYF
j_gene: TRBJ2-1; v_gene: TRBV7-9; abundance: -; d_gene: -; CDR3nt: TGTGCCAGCAGCTCACCCGGGTACTCCTACAATGAGCAGTTCTTC; CDR3aa: CASSSPGYSYNEQFF
j_gene: TRBJ1-2; v_gene: TRBV5-5; abundance: -; d_gene: -; CDR3nt: TGTGCCAGCAGCCGCGACTTATCTAACTATGGCTACACCTTC; CDR3aa: CASSRDLSNYGYTF
j_gene: TRBJ2-7; v_gene: TRBV28; abundance: -; d_gene: -; CDR3nt: TGTGCCAGCAGTGCCGGACAAGCAACCTACGAGCAGTACTTC; CDR3aa: CASSAGQATYEQYF
j_gene: TRBJ2-3; v_gene: TRBV19; abundance: -; d_gene: TRBD2; CDR3nt: TGTGCCAGTAGTATCAATAGCGGGGGGACGGTCGATACGCAGTATTTT; CDR3aa: CASSINSGGTVDTQYF
j_gene: TRBJ1-2; v_gene: TRBV6-5; abundance: -; d_gene: -; CDR3nt: TGTGCCAGCAGTTACTCAGGGACACATACACGCTATGGCTACACCTTC; CDR3aa: CASSYSGTHTRYGYTF
j_gene: TRBJ2-1; v_gene: TRBV12-3/TRBV12-4; abundance: -; d_gene: -; CDR3nt: TGTGCCAGCAAAAGCGGAGTGAACAATGAGCAGTTCTTC; CDR3aa: CASKSGVNNEQFF
j_gene: TRBJ2-2; v_gene: TRBV7-2; abundance: once; d_gene: -; CDR3nt: TGTGCCAGCAGATACTCGCTAGGCACCGGGGAGCTGTTTTTT; CDR3aa: CASRYSLGTGELFF
j_gene: TRBJ2-7; v_gene: TRBV14; abundance: -; d_gene: TRBD1; CDR3nt: TGTGCCAGCAGCCACCCCCTGGGACAGGGGGCTGATGAGCAGTACTTC; CDR3aa: CASSHPLGQGADEQYF
j_gene: TRBJ2-3; v_gene: TRBV18; abundance: -; d_gene: TRBD1; CDR3nt: TGTGCCAGCTCACAAGGGACAGGGGGAACAGATACGCAGTATTTT; CDR3aa: CASSQGTGGTDTQYF
j_gene: TRBJ1-1; v_gene: TRBV5-1; abundance: -; d_gene: -; CDR3nt: TGCGCCAGCAGCTTTGGAGGGAATAGTGAAGCTTTCTTT; CDR3aa: CASSFGGNSEAFF
j_gene: TRBJ1-2; v_gene: TRBV15; abundance: -; d_gene: -; CDR3nt: TGTGCCACCAGCAGGGGAGACAGGACAGCTAACTATGGCTACACCTTC; CDR3aa: CATSRGDRTANYGYTF
j_gene: TRBJ2-5; v_gene: TRBV3-1/TRBV3-2; abundance: once; d_gene: -; CDR3nt: TGTGCCAGCAGCCAAATGTCGGGGGAACAAGAGACCCAGTACTTC; CDR3aa: CASSQMSGEQETQYF
j_gene: TRBJ2-1; v_gene: TRBV19; abundance: few; d_gene: TRBD1; CDR3nt: TGTGCCAGTAGTATCACCGGGACAGGGGATCTGGAGCAGTTCTTC; CDR3aa: CASSITGTGDLEQFF
j_gene: TRBJ1-5; v_gene: TRBV4-1; abundance: -; d_gene: -; CDR3nt: TGCGCCAGCTCTCGGCAGGATAATCAGCCCCAGCATTTT; CDR3aa: CASSRQDNQPQHF
j_gene: TRBJ1-4; v_gene: TRBV5-6; abundance: -; d_gene: -; CDR3nt: TGTGCCAGCAGCTTTGCAGGGACATCTAATGAAAAACTGTTTTTT; CDR3aa: CASSFAGTSNEKLFF
j_gene: TRBJ2-1; v_gene: TRBV2; abundance: -; d_gene: TRBD2; CDR3nt: TGTGCCAGCAGAAAAACTAGCGGGGGGGCCTTTGAGCAGTTCTTC; CDR3aa: CASRKTSGGAFEQFF
j_gene: TRBJ1-5; v_gene: TRBV28; abundance: -; d_gene: -; CDR3nt: TGTGCCAGCAGTTCACGAAGGGGGACCAGGTATCAGCCCCAGCATTTT; CDR3aa: CASSSRRGTRYQPQHF